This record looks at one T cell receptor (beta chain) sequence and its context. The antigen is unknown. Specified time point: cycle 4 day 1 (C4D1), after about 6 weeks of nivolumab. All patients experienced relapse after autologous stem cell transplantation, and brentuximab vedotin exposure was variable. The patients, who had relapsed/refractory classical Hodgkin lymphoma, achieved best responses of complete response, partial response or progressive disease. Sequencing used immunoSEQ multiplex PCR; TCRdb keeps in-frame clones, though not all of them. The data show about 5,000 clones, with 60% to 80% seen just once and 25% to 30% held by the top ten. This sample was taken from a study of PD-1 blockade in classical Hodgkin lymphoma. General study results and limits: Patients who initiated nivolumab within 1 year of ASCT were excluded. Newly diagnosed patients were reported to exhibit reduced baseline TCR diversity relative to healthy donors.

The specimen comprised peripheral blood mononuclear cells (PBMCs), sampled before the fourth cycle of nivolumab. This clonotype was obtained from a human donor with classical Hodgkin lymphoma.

DNA for the CDR3: TGTGCAAGTTCTCTAGCAAGCTCCTACAATGAGCAGTTCTTC. As protein: CASSLASSYNEQFF. The rearrangement links TRBV12-2 to TRBJ2-1; TRBD2, as called in the table, went unchecked against the DNA. TRBV12-2 is a documented pseudogene. The CDR3 extends over 14 amino acids.